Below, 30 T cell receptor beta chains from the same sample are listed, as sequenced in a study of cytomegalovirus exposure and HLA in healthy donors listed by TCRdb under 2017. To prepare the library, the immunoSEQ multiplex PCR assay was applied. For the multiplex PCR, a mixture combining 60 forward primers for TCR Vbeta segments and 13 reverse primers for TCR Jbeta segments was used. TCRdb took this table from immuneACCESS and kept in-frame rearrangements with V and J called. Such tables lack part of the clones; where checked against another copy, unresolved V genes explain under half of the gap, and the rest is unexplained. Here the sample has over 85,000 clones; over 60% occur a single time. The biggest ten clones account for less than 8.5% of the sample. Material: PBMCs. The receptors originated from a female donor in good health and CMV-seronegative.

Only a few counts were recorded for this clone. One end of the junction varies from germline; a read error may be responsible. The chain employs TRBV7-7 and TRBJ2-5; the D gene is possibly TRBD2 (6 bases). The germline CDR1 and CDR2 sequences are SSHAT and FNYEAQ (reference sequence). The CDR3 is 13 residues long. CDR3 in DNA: TGTGCTAGCAGCCCCGCGGGGCGGCAGACCCAGTACTTC. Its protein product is CASSPAGRQTQYF. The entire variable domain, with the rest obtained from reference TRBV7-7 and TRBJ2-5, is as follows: GAGVSQSPRYKVTKRGQDVTLRCDPISSHATLYWYQQALGQGPEFLTYFNYEAQPDKSGLPSDRFSAERPEGSISTLTIQRTEQRDSAMYRCASSPAGRQTQYFGPGTRLLVL.

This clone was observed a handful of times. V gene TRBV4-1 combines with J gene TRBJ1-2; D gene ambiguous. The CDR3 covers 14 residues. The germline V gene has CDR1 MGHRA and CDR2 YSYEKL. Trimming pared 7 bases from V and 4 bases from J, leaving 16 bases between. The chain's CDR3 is CASTQLLKPYGYTF. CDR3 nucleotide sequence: TGCGCCAGCACCCAGCTACTAAAACCCTATGGCTACACCTTC.

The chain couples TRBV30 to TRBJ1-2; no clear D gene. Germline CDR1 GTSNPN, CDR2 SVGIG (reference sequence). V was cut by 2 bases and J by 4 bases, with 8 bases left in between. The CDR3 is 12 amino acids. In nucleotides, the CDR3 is TGTGCCTGGAGTCCCGGGATCTATGGCTACACCTTC. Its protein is CAWSPGIYGYTF.

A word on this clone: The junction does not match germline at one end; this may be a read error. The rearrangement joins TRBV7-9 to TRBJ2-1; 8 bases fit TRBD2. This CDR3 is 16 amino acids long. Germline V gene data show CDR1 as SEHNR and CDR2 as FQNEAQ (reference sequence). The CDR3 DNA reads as TGTGCCAGCAGATCTTCATCCGGGACTAGAAGGTTACAGCAGCTCTTC. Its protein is CASRSSSGTRRLQQLF. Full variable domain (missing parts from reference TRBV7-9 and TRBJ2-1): DTGVSQNPRHKITKRGQNVTFRCDPISEHNRLYWYRQTLGQGPEFLTYFQNEAQLEKSRLLSDRFSAERPKGSFSTLEIQRTEQGDSAMYLCASRSSSGTRRLQQLFGPGTRLTVL.

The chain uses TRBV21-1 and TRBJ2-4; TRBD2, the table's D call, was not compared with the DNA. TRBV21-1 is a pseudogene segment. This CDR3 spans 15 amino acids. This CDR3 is CASTGPTGAKNIQYF. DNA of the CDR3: TGTGCCAGCACGGGTCCCACCGGGGCCAAAAACATTCAGTACTTC.

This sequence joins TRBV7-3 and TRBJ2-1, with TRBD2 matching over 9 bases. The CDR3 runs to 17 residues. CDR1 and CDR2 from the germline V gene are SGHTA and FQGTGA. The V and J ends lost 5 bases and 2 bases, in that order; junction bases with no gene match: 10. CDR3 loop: CASSIHGSGSAYNEQFF. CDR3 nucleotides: TGTGCCAGCAGCATCCACGGTAGCGGGAGCGCCTACAATGAGCAGTTCTTC.

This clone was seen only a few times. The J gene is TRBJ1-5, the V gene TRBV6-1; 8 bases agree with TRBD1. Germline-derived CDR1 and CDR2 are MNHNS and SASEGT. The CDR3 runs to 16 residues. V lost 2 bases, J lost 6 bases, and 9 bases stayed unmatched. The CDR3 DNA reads TGTGCCAGCAGTGAATTTGGCGGACAGGGAAGTCAGCCCCAGCATTTT. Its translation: CASSEFGGQGSQPQHF.

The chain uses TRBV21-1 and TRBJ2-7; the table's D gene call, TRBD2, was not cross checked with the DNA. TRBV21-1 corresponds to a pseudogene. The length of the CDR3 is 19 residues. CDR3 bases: TGTGCCAGCAGCAAAGCGGTCCCCGGGGCGGCGGGACGACCATATAAGCAGTACTTC. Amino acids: CASSKAVPGAAGRPYKQYF.

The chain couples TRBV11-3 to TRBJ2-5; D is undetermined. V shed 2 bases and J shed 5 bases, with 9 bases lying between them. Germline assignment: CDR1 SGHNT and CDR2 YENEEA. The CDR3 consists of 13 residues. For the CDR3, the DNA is TGTGCCAGCAGCTTAACTTTTTGGGAGACCCAGTACTTC. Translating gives CASSLTFWETQYF.

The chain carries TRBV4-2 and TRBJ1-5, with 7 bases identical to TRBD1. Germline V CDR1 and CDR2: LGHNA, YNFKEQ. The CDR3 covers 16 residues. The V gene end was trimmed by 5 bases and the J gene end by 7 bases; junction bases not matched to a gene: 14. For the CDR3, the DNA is TGTGCCAGCAGCGAAAAGGGGCAGGGGGGATACCAGCCCCAGCATTTT. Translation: CASSEKGQGGYQPQHF.

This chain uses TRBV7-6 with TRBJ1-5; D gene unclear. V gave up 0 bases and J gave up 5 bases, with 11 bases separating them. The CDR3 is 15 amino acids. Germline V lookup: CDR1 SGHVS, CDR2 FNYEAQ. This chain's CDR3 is CASSLAPGWYQPQHF. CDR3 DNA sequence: TGTGCCAGCAGCTTAGCGCCGGGGTGGTATCAGCCCCAGCATTTT.

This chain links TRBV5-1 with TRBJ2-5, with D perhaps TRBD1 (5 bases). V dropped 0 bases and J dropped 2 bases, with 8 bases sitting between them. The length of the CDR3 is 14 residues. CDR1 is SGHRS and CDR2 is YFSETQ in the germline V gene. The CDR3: CASSLERTQETQYF. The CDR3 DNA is TGCGCCAGCAGCTTGGAAAGGACACAAGAGACCCAGTACTTC.

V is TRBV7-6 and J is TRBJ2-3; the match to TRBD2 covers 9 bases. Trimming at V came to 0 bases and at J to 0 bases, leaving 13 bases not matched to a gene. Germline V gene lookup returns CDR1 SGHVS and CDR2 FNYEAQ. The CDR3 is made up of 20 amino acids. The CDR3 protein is CASSLALGSSGEISTDTQYF. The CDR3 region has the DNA TGTGCCAGCAGCTTAGCCCTAGGGTCTAGCGGGGAAATTAGCACAGATACGCAGTATTTT.

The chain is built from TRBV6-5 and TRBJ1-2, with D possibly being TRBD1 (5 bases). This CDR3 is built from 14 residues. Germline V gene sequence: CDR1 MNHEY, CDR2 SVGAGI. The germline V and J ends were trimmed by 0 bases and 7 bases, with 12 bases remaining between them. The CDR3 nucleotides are TGTGCCAGCAGTTACTCGGGACTTGCGTCTGGCTACACCTTC. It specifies CASSYSGLASGYTF.

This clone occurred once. The CDR3 here is CASSPSTGGRVYGYTF. The CDR3 DNA sequence: TGTGCCAGCAGCCCTTCTACCGGGGGGCGGGTCTATGGCTACACCTTC. J is TRBJ1-2 and V is TRBV7-9; possible D gene TRBD1, 6 bases. V was clipped by 5 bases and J by 4 bases, with 20 bases between them. CDR3 length equals 16 residues. Germline CDR1 reads SEHNR; CDR2 reads FQNEAQ (reference sequence).

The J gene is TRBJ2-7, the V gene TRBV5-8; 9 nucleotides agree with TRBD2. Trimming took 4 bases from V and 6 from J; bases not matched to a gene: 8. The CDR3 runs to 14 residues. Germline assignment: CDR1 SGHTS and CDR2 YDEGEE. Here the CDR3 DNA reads TGTGCCAGCAGCGTGGGACTAGCAAAAGGCGAGCAGTACTTC. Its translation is CASSVGLAKGEQYF.

CDR3 sequence: CASSQWTGGNEQYF. The DNA of the CDR3 is TGTGCCAGCAGCCAGTGGACAGGGGGAAACGAGCAGTACTTC. The chain carries TRBV5-8 and TRBJ2-7; 10 bases align to TRBD1. From germline, CDR1 is SGHTS and CDR2 YDEGEE. Unmatched junction bases numbered 6, after V lost 4 bases and J lost 5 bases. CDR3 length: 14 residues.

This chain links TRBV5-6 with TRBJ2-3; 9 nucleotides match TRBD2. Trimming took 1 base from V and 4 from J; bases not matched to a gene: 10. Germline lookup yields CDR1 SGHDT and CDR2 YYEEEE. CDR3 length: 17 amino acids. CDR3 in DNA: TGTGCCAGCAGCTTGAGAGGTGCGGGAGGGCCGTCAGATACGCAGTATTTT. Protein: CASSLRGAGGPSDTQYF. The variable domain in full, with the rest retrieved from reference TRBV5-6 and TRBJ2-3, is DAGVTQSPTHLIKTRGQQVTLRCSPKSGHDTVSWYQQALGQGPQFIFQYYEEEERQRGNFPDRFSGHQFPNYSSELNVNALLLGDSALYLCASSLRGAGGPSDTQYFGPGTRLTVL.

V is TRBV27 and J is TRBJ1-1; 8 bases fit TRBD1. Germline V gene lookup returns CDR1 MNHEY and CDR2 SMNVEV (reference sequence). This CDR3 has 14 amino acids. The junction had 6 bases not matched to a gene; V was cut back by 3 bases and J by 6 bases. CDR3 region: CASSFSRGQAEAFF. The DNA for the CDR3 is TGTGCCAGCAGTTTTTCCAGGGGGCAGGCTGAAGCTTTCTTT.

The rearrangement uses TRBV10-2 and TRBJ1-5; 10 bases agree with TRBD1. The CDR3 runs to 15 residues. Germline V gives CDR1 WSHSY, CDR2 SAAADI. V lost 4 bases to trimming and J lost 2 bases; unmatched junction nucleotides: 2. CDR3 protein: CASSGGTGGNQPQHF. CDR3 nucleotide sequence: TGCGCCAGCAGTGGGGGGACAGGGGGCAATCAGCCCCAGCATTTT.

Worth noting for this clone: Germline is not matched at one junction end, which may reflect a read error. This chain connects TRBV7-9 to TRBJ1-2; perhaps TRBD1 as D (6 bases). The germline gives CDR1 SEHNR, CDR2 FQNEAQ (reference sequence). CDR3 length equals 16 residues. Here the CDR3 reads CSSSLGSQGSNYGYTF. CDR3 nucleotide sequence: TGTTCCAGCAGCTTAGGCTCGCAGGGGTCTAACTATGGCTACACCTTC.

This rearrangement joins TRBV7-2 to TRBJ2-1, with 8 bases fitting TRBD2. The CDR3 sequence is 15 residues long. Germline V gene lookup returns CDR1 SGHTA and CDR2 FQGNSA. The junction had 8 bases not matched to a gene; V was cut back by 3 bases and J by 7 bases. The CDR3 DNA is TGTGCCAGCAGCTTTCCCGGGGGGGCAAGGAATGAGCAGTTCTTC. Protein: CASSFPGGARNEQFF.

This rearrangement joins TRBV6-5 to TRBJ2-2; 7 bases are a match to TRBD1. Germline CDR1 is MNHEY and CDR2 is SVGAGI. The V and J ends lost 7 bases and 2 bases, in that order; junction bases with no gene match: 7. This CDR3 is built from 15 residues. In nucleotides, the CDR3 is TGTGCCAGCATCGATGGGACAGTAAACACCGGGGAGCTGTTTTTT. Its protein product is CASIDGTVNTGELFF.

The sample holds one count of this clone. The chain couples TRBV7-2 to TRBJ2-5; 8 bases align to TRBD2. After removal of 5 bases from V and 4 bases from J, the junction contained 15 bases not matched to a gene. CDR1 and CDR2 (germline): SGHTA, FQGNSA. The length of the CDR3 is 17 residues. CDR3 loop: CASSGDSTGGAPETQYF. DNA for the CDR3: TGTGCCAGCAGCGGGGATTCGACGGGGGGGGCCCCAGAGACCCAGTACTTC.

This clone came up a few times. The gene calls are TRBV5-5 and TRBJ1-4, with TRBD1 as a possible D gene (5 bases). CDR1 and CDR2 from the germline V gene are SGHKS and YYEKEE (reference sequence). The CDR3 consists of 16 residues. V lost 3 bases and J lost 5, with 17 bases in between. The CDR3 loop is CASSWTPQGLNEKLFF. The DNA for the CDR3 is TGTGCCAGCAGCTGGACCCCCCAGGGTTTAAATGAAAAACTGTTTTTT. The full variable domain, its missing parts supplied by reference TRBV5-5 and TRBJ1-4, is DAGVTQSPTHLIKTRGQQVTLRCSPISGHKSVSWYQQVLGQGPQFIFQYYEKEERGRGNFPDRFSARQFPNYSSELNVNALLLGDSALYLCASSWTPQGLNEKLFFGSGTQLSVL.

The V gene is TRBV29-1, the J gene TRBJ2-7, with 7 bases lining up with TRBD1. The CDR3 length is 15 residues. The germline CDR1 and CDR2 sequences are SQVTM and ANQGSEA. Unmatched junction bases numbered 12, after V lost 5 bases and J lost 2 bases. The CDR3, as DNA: TGCAGCGTTCTTTTGATGACAGGGACCCCCTACGAGCAGTACTTC. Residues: CSVLLMTGTPYEQYF.

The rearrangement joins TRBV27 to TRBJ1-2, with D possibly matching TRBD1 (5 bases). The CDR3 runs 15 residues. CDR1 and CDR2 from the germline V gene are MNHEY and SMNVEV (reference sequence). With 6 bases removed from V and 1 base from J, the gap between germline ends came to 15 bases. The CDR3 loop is CASRQQATVNYGYTF. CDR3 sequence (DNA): TGTGCCAGCAGACAACAGGCTACTGTTAACTATGGCTACACCTTC.

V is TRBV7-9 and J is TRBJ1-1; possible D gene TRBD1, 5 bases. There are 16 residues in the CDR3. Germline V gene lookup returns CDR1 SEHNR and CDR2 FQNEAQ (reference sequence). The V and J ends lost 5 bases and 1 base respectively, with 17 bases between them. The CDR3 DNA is TGTGCCAGCAGCCAGTCATTAGGGGTGGGGAACACTGAAGCTTTCTTT. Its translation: CASSQSLGVGNTEAFF. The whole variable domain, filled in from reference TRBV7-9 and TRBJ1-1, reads DTGVSQNPRHKITKRGQNVTFRCDPISEHNRLYWYRQTLGQGPEFLTYFQNEAQLEKSRLLSDRFSAERPKGSFSTLEIQRTEQGDSAMYLCASSQSLGVGNTEAFFGQGTRLTVV.

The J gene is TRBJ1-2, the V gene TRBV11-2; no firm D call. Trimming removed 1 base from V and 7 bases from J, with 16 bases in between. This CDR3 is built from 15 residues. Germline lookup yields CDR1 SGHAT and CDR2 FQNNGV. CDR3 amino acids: CASSLGPSDGSGYTF. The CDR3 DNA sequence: TGTGCCAGCAGCTTAGGGCCATCCGATGGCAGTGGCTACACCTTC.

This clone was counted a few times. CDR3 DNA: TGTGCCAGCAGCTGGACAGGGGGGAATGAAAAACTGTTTTTT. Its translation: CASSWTGGNEKLFF. This chain connects TRBV11-2 to TRBJ1-4; 10 positions match TRBD1. The CDR3 has 14 residues. Germline CDR1 and CDR2: SGHAT and FQNNGV. J was trimmed by 5 bases and V by 4 bases; bases with no gene match: 1.